This T cell receptor (beta chain) was sequenced during a study of blood T cell repertoires in COVID-19. About the study: PBMCs, B-cell-depleted T cells, or T cells were the source of the cDNA or gDNA that made up the material.

Per the germline V gene, CDR1 is SGDLS and CDR2 is YYNGEE. This CDR3 has 15 residues. V lost 0 bases, J lost 6 bases, and 8 bases stayed unmatched. The repertoire was sequenced with immunoSEQ multiplex PCR; TCRdb's copy has only in-frame clones and lacks some. The sample gives roughly 290,000 clones, roughly 85% of which show up once; about 2% is in the top ten. This chain joins TRBV9 and TRBJ1-2, with 7 positions matching TRBD1. This TCR was sampled from a man aged 25-45 years who had recovered from COVID-19. Sequenced: PBMCs or T cells enriched from blood (not recorded which). CDR3 protein: CASSVVGDRDDGYTF. The CDR3 coding sequence is TGTGCCAGCAGCGTAGTAGGAGACAGGGATGATGGCTACACCTTC.